Each of the 22 T cell receptor beta chains below was sequenced from the same sample in a study of cytomegalovirus exposure and HLA in healthy donors. In the PCR, 60 Vbeta and 13 Jbeta primers were used. Assay: immunoSEQ multiplex PCR; the TCRdb copy retains only in-frame clones and omits some. The sample gives fewer than 200,000 clones, roughly 80% of which show up once; over 2% is in the top ten. The sequencing sample was made of PBMCs. The receptor set was obtained from a male donor in good health and CMV-seronegative.

The chain couples TRBV7-9 to TRBJ1-1; TRBD1 agrees at 7 bases. The germline CDR1 and CDR2 sequences are SEHNR and FQNEAQ (reference sequence). V lost 1 base, J lost 0 bases, and 14 bases stayed unmatched. The CDR3 runs to 19 residues. CDR3: CASSLGGDSRWSVNTEAFF. The CDR3 nucleotides are TGTGCCAGCAGCTTAGGGGGGGACAGTAGGTGGTCGGTGAACACTGAAGCTTTCTTT.

This sequence joins TRBV19 and TRBJ1-1; D uncertain. Between the trimmed V and J ends, which lost 1 base and 0 bases, there was a span of 9 bases. CDR3 length: 15 amino acids. CDR1 is LNHDA, CDR2 SQIVND, per germline (reference sequence). The DNA for the CDR3 is TGTGCCAGTAGTATAGTCCACATCATGAACACTGAAGCTTTCTTT. Translated, it gives CASSIVHIMNTEAFF.

The rearrangement joins TRBV30 to TRBJ2-4; D possibly corresponds to TRBD1 (5 bases). Per germline, CDR1 GTSNPN and CDR2 SVGIG (reference sequence). The CDR3 is 17 amino acids. V was cut by 4 bases and J by 1 base, with 20 bases left in between. The DNA of the CDR3 is TGTGCCTGGACCCCTTCCATCCAGGGTAGGGCCAAAAACATTCAGTACTTC. The encoded protein is CAWTPSIQGRAKNIQYF.

This clone was found a few times. The genes are TRBV6-5 and TRBJ1-5; D gene uncertain. The V gene's germline CDR1 is MNHEY and CDR2 SVGAGI. The CDR3 loop spans 13 amino acids. V was trimmed by 8 bases and J by 0 bases, leaving 8 bases between them. The CDR3 DNA follows: TGTGCCAGCGAGGGAGATAGCAATCAGCCCCAGCATTTT. Amino acids: CASEGDSNQPQHF.

This clone was seen a handful of times. This CDR3 is CASSSREEQPQHF. CDR3 coding DNA: TGTGCCAGCAGCTCGCGGGAGGAGCAGCCCCAGCATTTT. The chain carries TRBV6-5 and TRBJ1-5; D uncertain. The germline V gene encodes CDR1 MNHEY and CDR2 SVGAGI. The CDR3 has 13 residues. Trimming removed 6 bases at V and 7 bases at J, with 13 bases between.

The chain combines TRBV21-1 with TRBJ2-5; TRBD2 is the table's D call, not checked against the DNA. TRBV21-1 is a documented pseudogene. CDR3 length: 19 amino acids. CDR3 residues: CASSKVIGASGEPQETQYF. The CDR3 nucleotides are TGTGCCAGCAGCAAAGTAATTGGTGCTAGCGGGGAACCCCAAGAGACCCAGTACTTC.

This clone was detected once. The chain joins TRBV10-2 to TRBJ2-3; perhaps TRBD2 as D (5 bases). This CDR3 has 16 residues. V was pared by 6 bases and J by 0 bases, with 16 bases between. From germline, CDR1 is WSHSY and CDR2 SAAADI. CDR3: CASSPTPGVSTDTQYF. The CDR3, as DNA: TGCGCCAGCAGCCCAACCCCCGGGGTTAGCACAGATACGCAGTATTTT.

V usage is TRBV5-1 and J usage is TRBJ2-3; D possibly corresponds to TRBD2 (6 bases). The CDR3 loop spans 17 amino acids. Germline V gives CDR1 SGHRS, CDR2 YFSETQ. Trimming took off 0 bases at V and 4 bases at J, with 18 bases between the two ends. In nucleotides, the CDR3 is TGCGCCAGCAGCTTGGAGTTGGGACTGCAAGGAGCAGATACGCAGTATTTT. Translating it yields CASSLELGLQGADTQYF.

The rearrangement uses TRBV7-9 and TRBJ1-6; unclear D gene. Germline-derived CDR1 and CDR2 are SEHNR and FQNEAQ (reference sequence). The CDR3 consists of 12 residues. Trimming removed 6 bases from V and 6 bases from J, with 6 bases in between. This CDR3 reads CASSSSNSPLHF. The DNA for the CDR3 is TGTGCCAGCAGTAGTAGTAATTCACCCCTCCACTTT. The variable domain in full, completed from reference TRBV7-9 and TRBJ1-6, reads DTGVSQNPRHKITKRGQNVTFRCDPISEHNRLYWYRQTLGQGPEFLTYFQNEAQLEKSRLLSDRFSAERPKGSFSTLEIQRTEQGDSAMYLCASSSSNSPLHFGNGTRLTVT.

This rearrangement joins TRBV7-9 to TRBJ2-1; 9 bases align to TRBD1. The CDR3 contains 16 residues. Germline V gives CDR1 SEHNR, CDR2 FQNEAQ (reference sequence). The J segment lost 6 bases and the V segment lost 4 bases, leaving 10 bases of the junction unmatched. DNA of the CDR3: TGTGCCAGCAGCTCAAGTTCGGGACAGGGTTTCAATGAGCAGTTCTTC. This codes for CASSSSSGQGFNEQFF.

To note about this clone: At the DNA level, this CDR3 is encoded by other sequences in the same sample as well. This chain joins TRBV9 and TRBJ1-1, with D possibly TRBD1 on 6 matching bases. The germline CDR1 and CDR2 sequences are SGDLS and YYNGEE. V lost 4 bases to trimming and J lost 2 bases, with 9 bases between them. This CDR3 has 13 residues. The CDR3 reads CASSPTGNTEAFF. The CDR3 region has the DNA TGTGCCAGCAGCCCGACAGGCAACACTGAAGCTTTCTTT.

The chain is built from TRBV9 and TRBJ1-6; the D gene is possibly TRBD1 (5 bases). CDR3 length: 15 amino acids. V was pared by 2 bases and J by 5 bases, with 11 bases between. CDR1 and CDR2 from the germline V gene are SGDLS and YYNGEE. The CDR3 reads CASSVGGGDNSPLHF. For the CDR3, the DNA is TGTGCCAGCAGCGTGGGGGGGGGTGATAATTCACCCCTCCACTTT.

This chain links TRBV27 with TRBJ2-7; 11 bases align to TRBD1. The CDR3 sequence is 16 residues long. V was clipped by 6 bases and J by 4 bases; unmatched bases: 11. Germline CDR1 is MNHEY and CDR2 is SMNVEV (reference sequence). CDR3 residues: CASSPLGQGGRYEQYF. The CDR3 DNA sequence: TGTGCCAGCAGCCCCCTGGGACAGGGGGGCCGATACGAGCAGTACTTC.

The V call is TRBV11-2, the J call TRBJ2-7; possible D gene TRBD2, 6 bases. The CDR3 has 14 amino acids. The V end was cut by 1 base, the J end by 7 bases, with 14 bases between. Germline V CDR1 and CDR2: SGHAT, FQNNGV. The CDR3 protein is CASSLVGGSREQYF. For the CDR3, the DNA is TGTGCCAGCAGCTTAGTGGGGGGTAGCAGGGAGCAGTACTTC.

The chain links TRBV7-2 to TRBJ1-1; 11 nucleotides agree with TRBD1. V dropped 5 bases and J dropped 11; count of bases not matched to a gene: 10. Germline V gives CDR1 SGHTA, CDR2 FQGNSA. The CDR3 contains 14 residues. The DNA for the CDR3 is TGTGCCAGCAGCCTAAATTGGGACAGGGGGTGGGCTTTCTTT. Its translation: CASSLNWDRGWAFF.

This chain joins TRBV29-1 and TRBJ1-1; D possibly corresponds to TRBD1 (5 bases). CDR1 and CDR2 (germline): SQVTM, ANQGSEA. V lost 0 bases and J 4 bases, leaving 9 bases between the germline ends. The CDR3 is 13 amino acids. The DNA for the CDR3 is TGCAGCGTTGAAGAGGGGGGACGCACTGAAGCTTTCTTT. The encoded protein is CSVEEGGRTEAFF.

The rearrangement uses TRBV7-9 and TRBJ1-4; a weak D match, TRBD1 (5 bases). Deletions cut 4 bases from V and 6 bases from J, with 15 bases between. The CDR3 has 15 residues. CDR1 is SEHNR and CDR2 is FQNEAQ in the germline V gene (reference sequence). For the CDR3, the DNA is TGTGCCAGCAGCTCGGGGGGGGAGTCCCATGAAAAACTGTTTTTT. The encoded protein is CASSSGGESHEKLFF.

This clone was seen more than once but under ten times. Sequence at one end of the junction differs from germline and may be a read error. For the CDR3, the DNA is TGTTCCAGCAGCCCGTACCAAGAGACCCAGTACTTC. It yields the protein CSSSPYQETQYF. J is TRBJ2-5 and V is TRBV7-9; D unresolved. Germline-derived CDR1 and CDR2 are SEHNR and FQNEAQ (reference sequence). The length of the CDR3 is 12 residues.

J is TRBJ1-2 and V is TRBV2; D call uncertain. Germline CDR1 SNHLY, CDR2 FYNNEI. V was trimmed by 6 bases and J by 4 bases, leaving 9 bases between them. This CDR3 contains 12 residues. This CDR3 reads CASSLPRYGYTF. The CDR3 nucleotides read TGTGCCAGCAGCCTCCCGCGCTATGGCTACACCTTC.

The V gene is TRBV6-5, the J gene TRBJ1-1, with a weak D call TRBD1 (6 bases). This CDR3 has 14 amino acids. The V and J ends lost 6 bases and 4 bases respectively, with 15 bases between them. Germline CDR1 and CDR2: MNHEY and SVGAGI. Written as DNA, the CDR3 is TGTGCCAGCAGAAGGACAGTGGAGACCACTGAAGCTTTCTTT. It yields the protein CASRRTVETTEAFF.

The rearrangement uses TRBV15 and TRBJ2-7, with D perhaps TRBD2 (5 bases). The CDR3 sequence is 14 residues long. Deletions cut 3 bases from V and 0 bases from J, with 9 bases between. Germline V gene lookup returns CDR1 LNHNV and CDR2 YYDKDF (reference sequence). The CDR3, as DNA: TGTGCCACCAGCAGTTTAGGGAGCTCCTACGAGCAGTACTTC. Translated: CATSSLGSSYEQYF.

The chain links TRBV6-5 to TRBJ2-1; possible D gene TRBD1, 6 bases. Germline CDR1 MNHEY, CDR2 SVGAGI. V was clipped by 10 bases and J by 10 bases, with 20 bases between them. The CDR3 has 13 residues. The CDR3 sequence is CANSRGQGWEQFF. CDR3 sequence (DNA): TGTGCCAACTCCAGAGGCCAGGGGTGGGAGCAGTTCTTC.